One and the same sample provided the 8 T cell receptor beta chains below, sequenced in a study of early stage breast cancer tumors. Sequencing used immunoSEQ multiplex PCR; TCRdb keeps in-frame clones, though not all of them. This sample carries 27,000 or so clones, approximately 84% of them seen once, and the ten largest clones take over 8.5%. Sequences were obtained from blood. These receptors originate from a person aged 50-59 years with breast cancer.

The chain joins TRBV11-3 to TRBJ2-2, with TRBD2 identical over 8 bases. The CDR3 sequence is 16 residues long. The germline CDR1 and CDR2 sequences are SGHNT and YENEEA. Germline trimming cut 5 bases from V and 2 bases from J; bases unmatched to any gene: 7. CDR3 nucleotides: TGTGCCAGCAGCCCCCGGGGGGGGGCAAACACCGGGGAGCTGTTTTTT. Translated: CASSPRGGANTGELFF. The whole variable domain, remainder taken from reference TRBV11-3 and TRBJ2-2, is EAGVVQSPRYKIIEKKQPVAFWCNPISGHNTLYWYLQNLGQGPELLIRYENEEAVDDSQLPKDRFSAERLKGVDSTLKIQPAELGDSAVYLCASSPRGGANTGELFFGEGSRLTVL.

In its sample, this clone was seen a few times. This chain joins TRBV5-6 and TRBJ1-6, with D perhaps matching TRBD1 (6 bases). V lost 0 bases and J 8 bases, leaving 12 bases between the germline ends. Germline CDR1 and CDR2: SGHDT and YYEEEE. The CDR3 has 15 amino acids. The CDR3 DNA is TGTGCCAGCAGCTTGGCAGGGGTTGAAGATTCACCCCTCCACTTT. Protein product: CASSLAGVEDSPLHF.

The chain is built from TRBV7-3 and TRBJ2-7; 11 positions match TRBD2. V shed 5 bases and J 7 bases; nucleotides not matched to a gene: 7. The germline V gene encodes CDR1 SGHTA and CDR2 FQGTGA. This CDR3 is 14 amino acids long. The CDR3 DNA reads TGTGCCAGCAGCCCTCTAGCGGGAGGAAGGGAGCAGTACTTC. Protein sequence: CASSPLAGGREQYF.

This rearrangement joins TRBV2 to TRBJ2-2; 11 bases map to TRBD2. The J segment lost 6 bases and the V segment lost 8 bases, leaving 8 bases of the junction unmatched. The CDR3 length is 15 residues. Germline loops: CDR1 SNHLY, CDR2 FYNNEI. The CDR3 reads CASVFGTSGAGELFF. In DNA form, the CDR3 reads TGTGCCAGCGTGTTCGGGACTAGCGGCGCCGGGGAGCTGTTTTTT.

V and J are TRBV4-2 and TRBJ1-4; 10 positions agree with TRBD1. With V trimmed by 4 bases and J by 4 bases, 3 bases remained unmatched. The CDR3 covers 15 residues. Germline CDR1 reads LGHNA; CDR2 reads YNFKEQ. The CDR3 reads CASSPGTGDNEKLFF. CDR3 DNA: TGTGCCAGCAGCCCCGGGACAGGGGATAATGAAAAACTGTTTTTT.

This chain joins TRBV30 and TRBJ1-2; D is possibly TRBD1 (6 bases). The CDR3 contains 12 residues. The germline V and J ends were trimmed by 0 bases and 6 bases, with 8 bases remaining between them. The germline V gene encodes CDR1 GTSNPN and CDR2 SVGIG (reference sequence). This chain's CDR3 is CAWSVGGHGYTF. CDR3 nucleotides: TGTGCCTGGAGTGTGGGGGGGCATGGCTACACCTTC.

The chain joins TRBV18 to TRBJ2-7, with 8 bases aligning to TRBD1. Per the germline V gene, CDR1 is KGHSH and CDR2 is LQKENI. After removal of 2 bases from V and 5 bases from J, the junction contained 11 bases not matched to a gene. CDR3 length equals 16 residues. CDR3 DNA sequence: TGTGCCAGCTCACCAACCTGGACAGGGAGATTCGACGAGCAGTACTTC. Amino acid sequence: CASSPTWTGRFDEQYF. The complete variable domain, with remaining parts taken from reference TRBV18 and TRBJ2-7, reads NAGVMQNPRHLVRRRGQEARLRCSPMKGHSHVYWYRQLPEEGLKFMVYLQKENIIDESGMPKERFSAEFPKEGPSILRIQQVVRGDSAAYFCASSPTWTGRFDEQYFGPGTRLTVT.

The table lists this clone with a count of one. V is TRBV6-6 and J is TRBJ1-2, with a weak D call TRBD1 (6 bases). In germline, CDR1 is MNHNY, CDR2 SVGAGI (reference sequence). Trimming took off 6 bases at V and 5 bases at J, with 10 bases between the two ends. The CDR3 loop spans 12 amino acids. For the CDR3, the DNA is TGTGCCAGCAGCTCAGGGGCGTATGGCTACACCTTC. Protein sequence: CASSSGAYGYTF.